This T cell receptor (beta chain) was obtained from a study of tumor and adjacent non-tumor tissue in lung cancer. Study overall: Aged about 31 to 80 years, patients included roughly ten men and roughly 5 women with stage I to III disease.

This CDR3 has 15 amino acids. V was clipped by 4 bases and J by 3 bases, with 14 bases between them. The germline gives CDR1 SGHKS, CDR2 YYEKEE (reference sequence). Study results and caveats: TCR diversity was significantly greater in tumor than normal lung tissue. Top 100 clones took a larger repertoire share in normal lung.

The library came from three nested PCR rounds adapted from ARM-PCR protocols. In TCRdb, the multiplex PCR reads were re-called with MiXCR into one record per CDR3 protein. Of 120,000 to 150,000 distinct CDR3 sequences in the sample, 60% to 70% were seen once. No cell sorting was done before RNA was extracted from the tissue. Chemotherapy-naive patients with new lung cancer underwent thoracic surgery in China, August–late 2014. This clonotype occurred once. What it recognizes is unknown. A much larger clone differs from this one at a single base, so this may be a read error. The chain has TRBV5-5 and TRBJ1-5, with a tentative D call TRBD1 (6 bases). Sequenced: lung tumor tissue. The sequence derives from a man aged 55 to 70 with small cell lung cancer. DNA of the CDR3: TGTGCCAGCAGCATCGGGGACACCATCAATCAGCCCCAGCATTTT. Protein sequence: CASSIGDTINQPQHF.